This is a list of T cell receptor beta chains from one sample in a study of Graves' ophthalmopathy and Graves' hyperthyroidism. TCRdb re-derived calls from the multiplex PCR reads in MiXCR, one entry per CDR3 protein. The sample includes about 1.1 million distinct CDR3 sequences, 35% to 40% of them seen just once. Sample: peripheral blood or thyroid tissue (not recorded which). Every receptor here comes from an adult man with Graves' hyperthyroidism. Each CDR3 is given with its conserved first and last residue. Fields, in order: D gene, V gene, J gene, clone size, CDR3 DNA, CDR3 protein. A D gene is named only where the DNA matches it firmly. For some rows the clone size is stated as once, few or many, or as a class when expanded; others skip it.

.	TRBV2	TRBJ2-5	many	TGTGCCAGCAGGGGACCGACAGCGGAGACCCAGTACTTC	CASRGPTAETQYF
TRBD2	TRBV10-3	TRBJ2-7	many	TGTGCCATCAGTTTCGGACTAGCGGGAGGATCAAGAGAGCAGTACTTC	CAISFGLAGGSREQYF
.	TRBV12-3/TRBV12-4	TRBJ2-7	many	TGTGCCAGCAGCCTTAGCGCGCAGGGGTCCGAGCAGTACTTC	CASSLSAQGSEQYF
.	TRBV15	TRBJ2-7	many	TGTGCCACCAGCAGAGGCAGGGAAGACGAGCAGTACTTC	CATSRGREDEQYF
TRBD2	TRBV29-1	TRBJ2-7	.	TGCAGCTGGAGCGGGGGACCCTACGAGCAGTACTTC	CSWSGGPYEQYF
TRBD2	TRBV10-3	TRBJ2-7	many	TGTGCCATCAGTGAGGGGACTAGCGCCTCCTACGAGCAGTACTTC	CAISEGTSASYEQYF
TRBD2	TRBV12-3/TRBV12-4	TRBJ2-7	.	TGTGCCAGCAGCCTCTTTGCGGGAGCCTACGAGCAGTACTTC	CASSLFAGAYEQYF
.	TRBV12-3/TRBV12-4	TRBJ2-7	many	TGTGCCAGCAGGCCGGGACACATCTACGAGCAGTACTTC	CASRPGHIYEQYF
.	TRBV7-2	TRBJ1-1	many	TGTGCCAGCAGCCAAGGGACCTCTGAAGCTTTCTTT	CASSQGTSEAFF
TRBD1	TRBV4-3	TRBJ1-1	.	TGCGCCAGCAGACAGGGGCAGGAGAACACTGAAGCTTTCTTT	CASRQGQENTEAFF
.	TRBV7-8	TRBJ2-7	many	TGTGCCAGCAGCTTAGGTAGGACGCACTCCTACGAGCAGTACTTC	CASSLGRTHSYEQYF
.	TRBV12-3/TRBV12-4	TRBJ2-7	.	TGTGCCAGCAGTCAAAGACAGTTAGGTGAGCAGTACTTC	CASSQRQLGEQYF
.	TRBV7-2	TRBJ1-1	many	TGTGCCAGCAGCACAGTAGTCAGGAACACTGAAGCTTTCTTT	CASSTVVRNTEAFF
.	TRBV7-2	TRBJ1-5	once	TGTGCCAGCAGCCTGGACGGCTACTATAGCAATCAGCCCCAGCATTTT	CASSLDGYYSNQPQHF